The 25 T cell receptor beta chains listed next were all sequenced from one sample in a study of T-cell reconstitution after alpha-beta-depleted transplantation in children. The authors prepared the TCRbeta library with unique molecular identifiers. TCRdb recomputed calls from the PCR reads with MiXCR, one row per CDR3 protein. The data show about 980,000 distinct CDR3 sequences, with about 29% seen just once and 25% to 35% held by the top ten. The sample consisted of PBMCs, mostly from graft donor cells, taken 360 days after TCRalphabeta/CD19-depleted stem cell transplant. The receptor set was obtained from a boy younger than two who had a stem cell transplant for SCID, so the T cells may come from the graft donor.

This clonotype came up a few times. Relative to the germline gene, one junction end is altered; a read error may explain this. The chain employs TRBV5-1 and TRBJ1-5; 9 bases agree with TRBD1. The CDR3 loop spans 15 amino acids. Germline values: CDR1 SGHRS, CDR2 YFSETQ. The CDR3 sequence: CASSLTGQGNQPQHF. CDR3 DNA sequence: TGTGCCAGCAGTCTCACCGGACAGGGGAATCAGCCCCAGCATTTT.

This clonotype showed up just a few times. CDR3 in DNA: TGTGCCAGCAGTCTTATCCCCAGTTTGACGGGGGTGAACAATGAGCAGTTCTTC. Its protein is CASSLIPSLTGVNNEQFF. The chain couples TRBV12-3 or TRBV12-4 to TRBJ2-1; tentative D call: TRBD2 (6 bases). The V gene lost 5 bases and the J gene lost 5 bases, with 25 bases spanning the gap. This CDR3 is 18 amino acids long.

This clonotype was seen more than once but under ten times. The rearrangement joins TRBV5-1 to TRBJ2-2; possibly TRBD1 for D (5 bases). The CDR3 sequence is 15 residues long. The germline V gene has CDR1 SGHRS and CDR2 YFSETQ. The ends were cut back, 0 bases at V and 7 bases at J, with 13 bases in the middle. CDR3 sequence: CASSLDGQGGGELFF. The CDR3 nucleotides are TGCGCCAGCAGCTTGGACGGCCAGGGTGGCGGGGAGCTGTTTTTT.

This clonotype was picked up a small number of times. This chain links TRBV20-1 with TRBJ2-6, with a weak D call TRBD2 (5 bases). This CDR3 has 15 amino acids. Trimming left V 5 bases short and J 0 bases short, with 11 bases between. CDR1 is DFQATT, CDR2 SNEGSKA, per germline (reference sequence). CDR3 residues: CSALMGSSGANVLTF. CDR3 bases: TGCAGTGCTCTAATGGGGAGCTCTGGGGCCAACGTCCTGACTTTC.

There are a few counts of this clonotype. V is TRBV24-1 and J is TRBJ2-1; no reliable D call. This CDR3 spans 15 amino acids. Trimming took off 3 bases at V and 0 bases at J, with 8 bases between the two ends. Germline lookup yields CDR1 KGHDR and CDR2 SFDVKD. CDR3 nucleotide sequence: TGTGCCACCAGTGATATATGGGGCTCCTACAATGAGCAGTTCTTC. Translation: CATSDIWGSYNEQFF.

DNA for the CDR3: TGCGCCAGCAGCGGAATTACCTACAATGAGCAGTTCTTC. Encoded protein: CASSGITYNEQFF. The chain combines TRBV5-1 with TRBJ2-1; D gene unclear. The CDR3 is made up of 13 amino acids. Germline assignment: CDR1 SGHRS and CDR2 YFSETQ. V was trimmed by 4 bases and J by 2 bases, leaving 7 bases between them.

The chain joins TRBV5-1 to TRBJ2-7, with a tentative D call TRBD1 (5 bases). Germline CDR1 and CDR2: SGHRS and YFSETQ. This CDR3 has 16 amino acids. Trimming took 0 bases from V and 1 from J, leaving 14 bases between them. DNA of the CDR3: TGCGCCAGCAGCTTGGCCGTCCAATCAGGGTCCTACGAGCAGTACTTC. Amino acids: CASSLAVQSGSYEQYF. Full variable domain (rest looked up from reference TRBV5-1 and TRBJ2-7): KAGVTQTPRYLIKTRGQQVTLSCSPISGHRSVSWYQQTPGQGLQFLFEYFSETQRNKGNFPGRFSGRQFSNSRSEMNVSTLELGDSALYLCASSLAVQSGSYEQYFGPGTRLTVT.

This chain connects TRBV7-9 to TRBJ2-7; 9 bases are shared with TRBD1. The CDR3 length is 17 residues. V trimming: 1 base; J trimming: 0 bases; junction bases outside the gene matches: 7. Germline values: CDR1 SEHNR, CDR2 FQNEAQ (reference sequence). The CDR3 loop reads CASSLGGRTGVSYEQYF. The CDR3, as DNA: TGTGCCAGCAGCTTAGGGGGTCGGACAGGGGTCTCCTACGAGCAGTACTTC.

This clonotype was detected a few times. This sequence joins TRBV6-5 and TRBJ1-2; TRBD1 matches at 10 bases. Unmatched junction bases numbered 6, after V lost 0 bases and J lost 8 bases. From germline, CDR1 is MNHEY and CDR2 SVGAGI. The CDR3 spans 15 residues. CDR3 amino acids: CASSYSGTGVGGYTF. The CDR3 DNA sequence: TGTGCCAGCAGTTACTCCGGGACAGGGGTGGGAGGCTACACCTTC.

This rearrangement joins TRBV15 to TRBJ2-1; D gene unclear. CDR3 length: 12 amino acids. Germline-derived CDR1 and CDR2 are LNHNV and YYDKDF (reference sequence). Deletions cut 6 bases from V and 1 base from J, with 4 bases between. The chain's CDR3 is CATRLSYNEQFF. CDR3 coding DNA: TGTGCCACCAGGTTGTCCTACAATGAGCAGTTCTTC.

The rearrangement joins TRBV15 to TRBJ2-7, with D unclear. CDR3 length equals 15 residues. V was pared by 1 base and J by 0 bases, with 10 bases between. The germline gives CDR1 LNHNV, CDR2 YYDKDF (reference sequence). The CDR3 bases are TGTGCCACCAGCAGAGCCGCCGGTGTCTCCTACGAGCAGTACTTC. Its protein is CATSRAAGVSYEQYF. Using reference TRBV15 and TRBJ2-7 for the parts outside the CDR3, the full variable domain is DAMVIQNPRYQVTQFGKPVTLSCSQTLNHNVMYWYQQKSSQAPKLLFHYYDKDFNNEADTPDNFQSRRPNTSFCFLDIRSPGLGDTAMYLCATSRAAGVSYEQYFGPGTRLTVT.

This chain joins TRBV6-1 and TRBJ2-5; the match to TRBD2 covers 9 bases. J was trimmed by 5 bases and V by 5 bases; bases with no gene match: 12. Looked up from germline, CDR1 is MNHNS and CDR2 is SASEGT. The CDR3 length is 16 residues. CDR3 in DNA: TGTGCCAGCAGTCCAGCCCTTGGGGCGGGGGGGGAGACCCAGTACTTC. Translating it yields CASSPALGAGGETQYF.

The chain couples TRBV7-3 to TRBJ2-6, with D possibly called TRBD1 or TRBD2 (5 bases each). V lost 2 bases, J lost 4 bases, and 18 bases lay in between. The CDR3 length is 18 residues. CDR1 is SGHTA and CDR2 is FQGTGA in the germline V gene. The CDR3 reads CASSLLGARATGANVLTF. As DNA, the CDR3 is TGTGCCAGCAGCTTATTAGGGGCGAGGGCTACCGGGGCCAACGTCCTGACTTTC.

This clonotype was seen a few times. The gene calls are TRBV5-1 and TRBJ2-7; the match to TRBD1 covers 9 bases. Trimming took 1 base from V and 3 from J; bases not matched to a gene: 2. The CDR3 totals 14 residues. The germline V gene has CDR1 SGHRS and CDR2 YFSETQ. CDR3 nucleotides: TGCGCCAGCAGCTTGAAGACAGGGGGCTACGAGCAGTACTTC. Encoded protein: CASSLKTGGYEQYF.

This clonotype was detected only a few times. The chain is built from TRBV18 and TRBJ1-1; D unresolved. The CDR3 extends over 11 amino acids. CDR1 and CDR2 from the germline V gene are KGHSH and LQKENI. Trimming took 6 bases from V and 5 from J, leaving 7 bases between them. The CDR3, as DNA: TGTGCCAGCTCCCCTGTTACTGAAGCTTTCTTT. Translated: CASSPVTEAFF.

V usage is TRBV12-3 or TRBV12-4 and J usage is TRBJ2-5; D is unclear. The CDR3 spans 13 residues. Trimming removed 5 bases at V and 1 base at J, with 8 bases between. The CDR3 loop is CASSPSSQETQYF. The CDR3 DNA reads TGTGCCAGCAGTCCGAGCAGCCAAGAGACCCAGTACTTC.

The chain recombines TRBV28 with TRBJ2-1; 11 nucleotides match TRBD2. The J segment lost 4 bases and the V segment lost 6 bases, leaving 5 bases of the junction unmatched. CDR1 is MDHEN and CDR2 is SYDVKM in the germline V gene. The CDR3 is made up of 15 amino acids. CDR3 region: CASRPSGGQYNEQFF. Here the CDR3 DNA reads TGTGCCAGCAGACCTAGCGGGGGGCAGTACAATGAGCAGTTCTTC.

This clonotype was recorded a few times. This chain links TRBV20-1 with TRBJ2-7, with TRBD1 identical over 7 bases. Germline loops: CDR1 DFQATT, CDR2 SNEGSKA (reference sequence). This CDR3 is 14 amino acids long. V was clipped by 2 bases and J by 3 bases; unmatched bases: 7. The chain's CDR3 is CSARSGTALYEQYF. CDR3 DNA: TGCAGTGCTAGATCCGGGACAGCCCTCTACGAGCAGTACTTC.

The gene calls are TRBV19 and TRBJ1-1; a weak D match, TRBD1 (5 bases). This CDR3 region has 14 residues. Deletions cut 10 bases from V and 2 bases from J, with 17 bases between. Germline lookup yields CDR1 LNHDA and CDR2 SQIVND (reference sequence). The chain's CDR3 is CATRLGAFNTEAFF. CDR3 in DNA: TGTGCCACCCGCCTCGGGGCGTTTAACACTGAAGCTTTCTTT.

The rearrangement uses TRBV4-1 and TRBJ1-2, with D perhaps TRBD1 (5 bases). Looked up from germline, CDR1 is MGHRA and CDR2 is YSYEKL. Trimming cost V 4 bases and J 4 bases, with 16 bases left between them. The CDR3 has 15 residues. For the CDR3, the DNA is TGCGCCAGCAGCCCGACAGCCCATGAACCCTATGGCTACACCTTC. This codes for CASSPTAHEPYGYTF.

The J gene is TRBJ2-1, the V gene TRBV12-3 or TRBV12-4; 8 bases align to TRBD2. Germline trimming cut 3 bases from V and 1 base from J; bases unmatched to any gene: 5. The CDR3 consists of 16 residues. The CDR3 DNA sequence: TGTGCCAGCAGTTTTCGGACTAGCAATTCCTACAATGAGCAGTTCTTC. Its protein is CASSFRTSNSYNEQFF.

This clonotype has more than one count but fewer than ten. The CDR3 DNA follows: TGCAGTGCCTCGAGGGTAGGAACAAATCAGCCCCAGCATTTT. Translation: CSASRVGTNQPQHF. The chain recombines TRBV20-1 with TRBJ1-5, with D uncertain. Germline lookup yields CDR1 DFQATT and CDR2 SNEGSKA (reference sequence). CDR3 length equals 14 residues. The V and J ends lost 6 bases and 4 bases respectively, with 16 bases between them.

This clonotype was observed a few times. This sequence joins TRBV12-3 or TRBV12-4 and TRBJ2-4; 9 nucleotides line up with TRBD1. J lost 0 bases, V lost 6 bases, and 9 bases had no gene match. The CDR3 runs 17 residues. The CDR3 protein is CASSRDRVPVAKNIQYF. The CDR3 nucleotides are TGTGCCAGCAGCCGGGACAGGGTCCCAGTAGCCAAAAACATTCAGTACTTC.

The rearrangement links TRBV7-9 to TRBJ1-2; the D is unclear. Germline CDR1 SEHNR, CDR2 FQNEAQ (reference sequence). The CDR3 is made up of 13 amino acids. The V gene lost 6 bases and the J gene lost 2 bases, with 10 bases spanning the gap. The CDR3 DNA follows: TGTGCCAGCAGGATAGGGCAAAACTATGGCTACACCTTC. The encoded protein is CASRIGQNYGYTF.

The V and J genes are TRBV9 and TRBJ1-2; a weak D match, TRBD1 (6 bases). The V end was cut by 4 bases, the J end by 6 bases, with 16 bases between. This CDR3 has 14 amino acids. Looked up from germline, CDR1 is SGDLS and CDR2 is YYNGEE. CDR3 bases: TGTGCCAGCAGCCCACAGACTAGGGGGGATGGCTACACCTTC. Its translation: CASSPQTRGDGYTF.